A selection of T cell receptor beta chains follows, all from one sample in a study of T-cell memory formation after mild COVID-19. A single record per CDR3 protein comes from TCRdb applying MiXCR to the 5' RACE reads. This table holds hundreds of thousands of distinct CDR3 sequences, about 16% found once. Specimen: PBMCs or a T cell subset sorted from them (not recorded which). These receptors all stem from a man between 18 and 29 years old who had mild COVID-19 (a few samples of this study predate the infection). Cell type and time point are not known. The CDR3 runs from the conserved cysteine through the conserved F or W.

v_call: TRBV5-1
cdr3_length: 15
j_call: TRBJ1-1
cdr3_aa: CASSVMGHVGTEAFF

v_call: TRBV6-1
cdr3_length: 18
j_call: TRBJ1-2
cdr3_aa: CASSEAQSGGRGEAGYTF

v_call: TRBV15
cdr3_length: 13
j_call: TRBJ2-3
cdr3_aa: CATSRGPSDTQYF

v_call: TRBV6-2/TRBV6-3
cdr3_length: 12
j_call: TRBJ1-5
cdr3_aa: CASSYSGWPQHF

v_call: TRBV7-3
cdr3_length: 15
j_call: TRBJ1-1
cdr3_aa: CASSQGTGGWDEAFF

v_call: TRBV9
cdr3_length: 13
j_call: TRBJ1-1
cdr3_aa: CASSVGGGPEAFF

v_call: TRBV12-3/TRBV12-4
cdr3_length: 11
j_call: TRBJ1-1
cdr3_aa: CASSRQAEAFF

v_call: TRBV5-1
cdr3_length: 12
j_call: TRBJ1-2
cdr3_aa: CASGTTNYGYTF

v_call: TRBV6-4
cdr3_length: 15
j_call: TRBJ2-3
cdr3_aa: CASSETGGSTDTQYF

v_call: TRBV12-3/TRBV12-4
cdr3_length: 16
j_call: TRBJ1-2
cdr3_aa: CASDGTGGALGYGYTF

v_call: TRBV20-1
cdr3_length: 11
j_call: TRBJ2-5
cdr3_aa: CSGDFQETQYF

v_call: TRBV5-1
cdr3_length: 13
j_call: TRBJ2-2
cdr3_aa: CASIPGDTGELFF

v_call: TRBV4-2
cdr3_length: 14
j_call: TRBJ1-6
cdr3_aa: CASRPDRGHSPLHF

v_call: TRBV20-1
cdr3_length: 15
j_call: TRBJ2-1
cdr3_aa: CSARDPQTSYNEQFF

v_call: TRBV7-9
cdr3_length: 14
j_call: TRBJ1-1
cdr3_aa: CASSAPTPSTEAFF

v_call: TRBV30
cdr3_length: 13
j_call: TRBJ1-1
cdr3_aa: CAWSLEGVSEAFF

v_call: TRBV6-5
cdr3_length: 18
j_call: TRBJ2-6
cdr3_aa: CASRAIIGVDFGANVLTF

v_call: TRBV7-2
cdr3_length: 15
j_call: TRBJ2-3
cdr3_aa: CASSSTAGVTDTQYF

v_call: TRBV5-5
cdr3_length: 16
j_call: TRBJ2-2
cdr3_aa: CASSQGRTGNTGELFF

v_call: TRBV6-2/TRBV6-3
cdr3_length: 15
j_call: TRBJ2-5
cdr3_aa: CASSLAGGLEETQYF

v_call: TRBV9
cdr3_length: 16
j_call: TRBJ2-2
cdr3_aa: CASSAIFETNTGELFF

v_call: TRBV7-2
cdr3_length: 14
j_call: TRBJ2-1
cdr3_aa: CASSGQVSYNEQFF

v_call: TRBV5-1
cdr3_length: 16
j_call: TRBJ1-1
cdr3_aa: CASSLSSGGRNTEAFF

v_call: TRBV7-2
cdr3_length: 13
j_call: TRBJ2-7
cdr3_aa: CASSLDGTGEQYF

v_call: TRBV5-1
cdr3_length: 14
j_call: TRBJ1-6
cdr3_aa: CASSPPEGNSPLHF

v_call: TRBV7-9
cdr3_length: 15
j_call: TRBJ1-2
cdr3_aa: CASSIRGSTNYGYTF

v_call: TRBV7-3
cdr3_length: 12
j_call: TRBJ2-1
cdr3_aa: CASSLMKNEQFF

v_call: TRBV5-1
cdr3_length: 17
j_call: TRBJ2-7
cdr3_aa: CASSPRDRLGSVYEQYF

v_call: TRBV7-2
cdr3_length: 13
j_call: TRBJ1-1
cdr3_aa: CASSWSENTEAFF

v_call: TRBV28
cdr3_length: 12
j_call: TRBJ1-1
cdr3_aa: CASASAGREAFF

v_call: TRBV7-9
cdr3_length: 12
j_call: TRBJ1-1
cdr3_aa: CASSAQVTEAFF

v_call: TRBV4-3
cdr3_length: 14
j_call: TRBJ1-1
cdr3_aa: CASSQEVRGWEAFF